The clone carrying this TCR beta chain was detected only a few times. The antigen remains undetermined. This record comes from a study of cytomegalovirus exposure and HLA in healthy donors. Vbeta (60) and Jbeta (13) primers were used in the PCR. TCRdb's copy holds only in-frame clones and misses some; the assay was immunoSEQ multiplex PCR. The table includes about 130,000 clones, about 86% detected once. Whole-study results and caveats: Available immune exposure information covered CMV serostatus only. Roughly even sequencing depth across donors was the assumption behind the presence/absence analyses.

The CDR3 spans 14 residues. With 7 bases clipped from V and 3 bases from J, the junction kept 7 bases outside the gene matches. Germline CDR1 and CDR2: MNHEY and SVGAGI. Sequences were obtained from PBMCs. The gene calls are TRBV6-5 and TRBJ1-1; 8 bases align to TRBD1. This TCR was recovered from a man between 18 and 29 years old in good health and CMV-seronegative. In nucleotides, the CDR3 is TGTGCCAGCAATCCCGGACAGGGAGACACTGAAGCTTTCTTT. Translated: CASNPGQGDTEAFF.